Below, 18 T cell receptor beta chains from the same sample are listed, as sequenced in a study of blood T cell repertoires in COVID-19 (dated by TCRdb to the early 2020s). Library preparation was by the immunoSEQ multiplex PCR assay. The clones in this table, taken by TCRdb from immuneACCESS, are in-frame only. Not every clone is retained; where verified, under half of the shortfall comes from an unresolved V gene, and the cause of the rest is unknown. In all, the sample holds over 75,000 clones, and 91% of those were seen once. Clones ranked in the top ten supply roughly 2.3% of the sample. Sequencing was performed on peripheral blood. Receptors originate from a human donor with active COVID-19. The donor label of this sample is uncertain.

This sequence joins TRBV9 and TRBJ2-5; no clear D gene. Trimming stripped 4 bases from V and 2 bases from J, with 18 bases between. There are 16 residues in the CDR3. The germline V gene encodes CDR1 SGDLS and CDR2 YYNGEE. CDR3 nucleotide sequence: TGTGCCAGCAGCTTAGCCCATATGGCAGCGCAAGAGACCCAGTACTTC. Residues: CASSLAHMAAQETQYF.

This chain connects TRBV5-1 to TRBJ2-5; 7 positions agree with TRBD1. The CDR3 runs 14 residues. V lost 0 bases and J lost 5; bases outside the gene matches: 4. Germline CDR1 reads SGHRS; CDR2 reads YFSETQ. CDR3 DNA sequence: TGCGCCAGCAGCTTGGGACAGGGTGGGGAGACCCAGTACTTC. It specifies CASSLGQGGETQYF.

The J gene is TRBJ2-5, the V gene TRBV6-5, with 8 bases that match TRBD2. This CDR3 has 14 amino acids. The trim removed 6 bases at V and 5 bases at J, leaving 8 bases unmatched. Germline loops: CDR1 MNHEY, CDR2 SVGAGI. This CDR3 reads CASSTQRGSETQYF. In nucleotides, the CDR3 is TGTGCCAGCAGCACTCAGCGGGGGTCGGAGACCCAGTACTTC.

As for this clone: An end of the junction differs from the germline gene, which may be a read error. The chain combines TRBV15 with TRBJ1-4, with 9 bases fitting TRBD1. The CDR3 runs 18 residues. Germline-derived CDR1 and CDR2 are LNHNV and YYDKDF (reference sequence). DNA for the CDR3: TGTGCCACCAGCGGAGAGCCGGGACAGGGTTTTACTAATGAAAAACTGTTTTTT. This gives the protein CATSGEPGQGFTNEKLFF.

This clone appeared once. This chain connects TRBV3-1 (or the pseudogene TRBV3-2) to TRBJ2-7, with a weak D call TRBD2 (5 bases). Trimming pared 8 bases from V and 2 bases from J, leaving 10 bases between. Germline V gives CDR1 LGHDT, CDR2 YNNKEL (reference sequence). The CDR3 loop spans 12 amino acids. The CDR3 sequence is CASEGATYEQYF. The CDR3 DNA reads TGTGCCAGCGAGGGTGCTACCTACGAGCAGTACTTC.

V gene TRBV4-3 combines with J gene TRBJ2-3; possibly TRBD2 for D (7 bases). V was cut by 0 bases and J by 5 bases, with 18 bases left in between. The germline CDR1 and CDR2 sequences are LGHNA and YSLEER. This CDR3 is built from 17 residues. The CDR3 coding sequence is TGCGCCAGCAGCCAAGATCAGGGAGGGGGGGCCGGAGATACGCAGTATTTT. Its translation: CASSQDQGGGAGDTQYF.

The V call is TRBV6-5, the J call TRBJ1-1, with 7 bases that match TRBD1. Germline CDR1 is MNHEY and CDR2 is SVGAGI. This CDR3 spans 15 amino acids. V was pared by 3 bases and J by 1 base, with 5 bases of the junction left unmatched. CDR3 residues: CASSYTGETNTEAFF. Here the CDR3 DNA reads TGTGCCAGCAGTTATACAGGGGAGACGAACACTGAAGCTTTCTTT.

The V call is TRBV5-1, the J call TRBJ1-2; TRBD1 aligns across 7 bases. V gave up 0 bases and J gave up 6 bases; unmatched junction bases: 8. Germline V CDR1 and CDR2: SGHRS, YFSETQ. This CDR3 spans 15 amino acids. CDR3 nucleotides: TGCGCCAGCAGCTTGGAGGGGGCGAAACTTGATGGCTACACCTTC. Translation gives CASSLEGAKLDGYTF.

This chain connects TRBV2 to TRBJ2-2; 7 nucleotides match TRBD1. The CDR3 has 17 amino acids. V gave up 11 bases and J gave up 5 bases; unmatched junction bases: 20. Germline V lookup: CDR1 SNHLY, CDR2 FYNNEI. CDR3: CAREHHRGVIATGELFF. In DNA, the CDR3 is TGTGCCCGCGAACATCACAGGGGCGTGATCGCGACCGGGGAGCTGTTTTTT.

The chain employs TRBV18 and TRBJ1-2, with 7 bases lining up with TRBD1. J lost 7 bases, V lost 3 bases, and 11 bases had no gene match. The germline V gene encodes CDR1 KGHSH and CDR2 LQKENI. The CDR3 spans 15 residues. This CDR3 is CASSPPIDRVGGYTF. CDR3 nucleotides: TGTGCCAGCTCACCCCCAATCGACAGGGTTGGTGGCTACACCTTC.

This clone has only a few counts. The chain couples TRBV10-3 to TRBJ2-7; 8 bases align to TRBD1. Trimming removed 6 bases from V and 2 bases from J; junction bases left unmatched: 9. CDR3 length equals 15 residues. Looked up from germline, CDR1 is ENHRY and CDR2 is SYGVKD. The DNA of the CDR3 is TGTGCCATCAGCATGGACAGGGATAAGCCCTACGAGCAGTACTTC. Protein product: CAISMDRDKPYEQYF.

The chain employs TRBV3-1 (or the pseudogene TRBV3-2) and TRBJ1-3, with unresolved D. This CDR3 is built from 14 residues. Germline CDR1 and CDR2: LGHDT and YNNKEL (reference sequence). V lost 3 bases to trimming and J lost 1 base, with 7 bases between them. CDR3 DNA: TGTGCCAGCAGCCAGGACTCATCTGGAAACACCATATATTTT. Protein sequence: CASSQDSSGNTIYF.

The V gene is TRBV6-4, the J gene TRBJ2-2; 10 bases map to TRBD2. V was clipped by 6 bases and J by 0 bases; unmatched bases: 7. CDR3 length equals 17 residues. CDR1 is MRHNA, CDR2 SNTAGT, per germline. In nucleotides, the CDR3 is TGTGCCAGCAGAGCTTTAGCGGGGGGAACGAACACCGGGGAGCTGTTTTTT. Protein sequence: CASRALAGGTNTGELFF.

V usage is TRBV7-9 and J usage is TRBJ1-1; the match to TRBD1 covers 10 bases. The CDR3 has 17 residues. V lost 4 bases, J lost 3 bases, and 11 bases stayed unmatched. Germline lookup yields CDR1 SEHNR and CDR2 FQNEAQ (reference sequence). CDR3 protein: CASSSTDRGLWDTEAFF. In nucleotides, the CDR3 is TGTGCCAGCAGCTCCACCGACAGGGGGCTATGGGACACTGAAGCTTTCTTT.

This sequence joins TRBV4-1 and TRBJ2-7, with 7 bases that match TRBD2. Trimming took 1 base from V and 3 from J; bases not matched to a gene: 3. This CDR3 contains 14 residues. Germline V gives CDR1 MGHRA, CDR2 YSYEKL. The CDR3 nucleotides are TGCGCCAGCAGCCAAGTACTAGCGAACTACGAGCAGTACTTC. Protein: CASSQVLANYEQYF.

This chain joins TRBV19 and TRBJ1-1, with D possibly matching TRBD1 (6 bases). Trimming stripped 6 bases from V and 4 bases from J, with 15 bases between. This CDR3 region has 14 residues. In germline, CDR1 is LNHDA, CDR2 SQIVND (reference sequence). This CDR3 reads CASRRRGGRTEAFF. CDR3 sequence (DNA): TGTGCCAGTAGACGCCGAGGGGGTCGCACTGAAGCTTTCTTT.

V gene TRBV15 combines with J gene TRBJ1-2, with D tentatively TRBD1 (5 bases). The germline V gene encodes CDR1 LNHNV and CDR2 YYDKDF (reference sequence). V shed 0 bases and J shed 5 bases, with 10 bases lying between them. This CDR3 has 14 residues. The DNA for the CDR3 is TGTGCCACCAGCAGAGATCTTGGGGGGTATGGCTACACCTTC. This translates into CATSRDLGGYGYTF.

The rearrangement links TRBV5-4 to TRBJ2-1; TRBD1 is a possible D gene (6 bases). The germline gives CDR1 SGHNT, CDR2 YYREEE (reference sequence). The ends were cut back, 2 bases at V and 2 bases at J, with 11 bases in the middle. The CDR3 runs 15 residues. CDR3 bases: TGTGCCAGCAGCTTTCCAGGGGCGCCCTACAATGAGCAGTTCTTC. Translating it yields CASSFPGAPYNEQFF.